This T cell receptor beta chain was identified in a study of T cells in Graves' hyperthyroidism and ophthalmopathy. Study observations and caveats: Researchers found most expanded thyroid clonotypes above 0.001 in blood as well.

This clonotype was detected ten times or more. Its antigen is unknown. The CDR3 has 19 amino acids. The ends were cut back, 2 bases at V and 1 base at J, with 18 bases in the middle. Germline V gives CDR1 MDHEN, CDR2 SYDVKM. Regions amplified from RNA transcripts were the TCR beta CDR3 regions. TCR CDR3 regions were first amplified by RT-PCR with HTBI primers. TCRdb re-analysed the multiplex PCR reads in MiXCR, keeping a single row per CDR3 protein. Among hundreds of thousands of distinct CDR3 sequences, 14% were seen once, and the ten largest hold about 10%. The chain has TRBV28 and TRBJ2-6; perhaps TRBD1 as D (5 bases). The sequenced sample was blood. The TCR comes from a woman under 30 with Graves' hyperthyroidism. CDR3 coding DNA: TGTGCCAGCAGTTTACCCCCCCGGACATATCAATCTGGGGCCAACGTCCTGACTTTC. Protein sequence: CASSLPPRTYQSGANVLTF. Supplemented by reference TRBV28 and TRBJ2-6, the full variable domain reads DVKVTQSSRYLVKRTGEKVFLECVQDMDHENMFWYRQDPGLGLRLIYFSYDVKMKEKGDIPEGYSVSREKKERFSLILESASTNQTSMYLCASSLPPRTYQSGANVLTFGAGSRLTVL.